This paragraph reports one TCR beta chain. Original processing notes: Estimates of nucleated cell counts were drawn from the amplification of reference gene primers. Produced via immunoSEQ multiplex PCR; TCRdb's table is partial and in-frame only. That table gives V, J and clone size, and the DNA gave D and trimming. The sample includes over 250,000 clones, about four fifths of them seen just once. These data belong to a study of blood T cell repertoires in COVID-19. Across the study: Spain, Italy and the United States supplied samples that represented acute and convalescent COVID-19. Sample material is recorded as cDNA or gDNA derived from T cells, B-cell-depleted T cells, or PBMCs.

Germline V gene sequence: CDR1 SGDLS, CDR2 YYNGEE. V shed 2 bases, J shed 4 bases, and the junction held 3 bases outside the gene matches. The CDR3 covers 16 residues. J is TRBJ2-3 and V is TRBV9; 14 bases are shared with TRBD2. The sequence came from a woman in her 50s who had recovered from COVID-19. Source material: peripheral blood. The CDR3 sequence: CASSVGGLAGADTQYF. For the CDR3, the DNA is TGTGCCAGCAGCGTTGGGGGACTAGCGGGAGCAGATACGCAGTATTTT.